This T cell receptor beta chain appears in the sequencing data of a study of T-cell reconstitution after alpha-beta-depleted transplantation in children. Unique molecular identifiers were used to barcode this TCRbeta library. TCRdb reprocessed the PCR reads with MiXCR, giving one entry per CDR3 protein. The sample has 480,000 or so distinct CDR3 sequences, over 9.5% seen once. There are many counts of this clonotype. This material consisted of PBMCs, taken before TCRalphabeta/CD19-depleted stem cell transplant. The source of this sequence is a child under 10 years old with inherited bone marrow failure, due to receive a stem cell transplant.

The CDR3 bases are TGTGCCAGCAGTCCTGTATTTGGGGCGGAGAACACCGGGGAGCTGTTTTTT. It specifies CASSPVFGAENTGELFF. The rearrangement uses TRBV6-1 and TRBJ2-2; tentative D call: TRBD1 (5 bases). The ends were cut back, 5 bases at V and 1 base at J, with 17 bases in the middle. Per the germline V gene, CDR1 is MNHNS and CDR2 is SASEGT. The CDR3 consists of 17 residues.